A selection of T cell receptor beta chains follows, all from one sample in a study of blood T cell repertoires in COVID-19. Assay used: immunoSEQ multiplex PCR; TCRdb lists only in-frame clones, some missing. This table has roughly 330,000 clones, about 89% appearing once. Sequenced input: PBMCs or T cells enriched from blood (not recorded which). The receptors were sampled from a woman in her twenties or thirties who had recovered from COVID-19. The CDR3 runs from the conserved cysteine through the conserved F or W. D genes are given only for firm matches. Clone sizes are given selectively: once, few, many, or a class where the clone is expanded.

clone size: -
D gene: -
J gene: TRBJ2-1
V gene: TRBV27
CDR3 protein: CASSDIDSYNEQFF
CDR3 DNA: TGTGCCAGCAGCGACATTGACAGCTACAATGAGCAGTTCTTC

clone size: -
D gene: -
J gene: TRBJ2-2
V gene: TRBV30
CDR3 protein: CACPQGVAGELFF
CDR3 DNA: TGTGCCTGCCCACAGGGCGTCGCCGGGGAGCTGTTTTTT

clone size: -
D gene: -
J gene: TRBJ2-5
V gene: TRBV29-1
CDR3 protein: CSVVFASSETQYF
CDR3 DNA: TGCAGCGTTGTTTTTGCTAGCTCGGAGACCCAGTACTTC

clone size: -
D gene: TRBD2
J gene: TRBJ2-3
V gene: TRBV5-1
CDR3 protein: CASSRLAGATDTQYF
CDR3 DNA: TGCGCCAGCAGTCGACTAGCGGGGGCGACAGATACGCAGTATTTT

clone size: -
D gene: -
J gene: TRBJ1-1
V gene: TRBV27
CDR3 protein: CASSSIRGNTEAFF
CDR3 DNA: TGTGCCAGCAGTTCCATCCGGGGGAACACTGAAGCTTTCTTT

clone size: -
D gene: -
J gene: TRBJ2-3
V gene: TRBV7-8
CDR3 protein: CASSPDFTDTQYF
CDR3 DNA: TGTGCCAGCAGCCCGGACTTCACAGATACGCAGTATTTT

clone size: -
D gene: -
J gene: TRBJ1-4
V gene: TRBV27
CDR3 protein: CASSHLGGENEKLFF
CDR3 DNA: TGTGCCAGCAGTCACCTGGGAGGAGAGAATGAAAAACTGTTTTTT

clone size: -
D gene: TRBD1
J gene: TRBJ2-2
V gene: TRBV19
CDR3 protein: CASSIGPQGAPGELFF
CDR3 DNA: TGTGCCAGTAGTATCGGGCCGCAGGGGGCCCCCGGGGAGCTGTTTTTT

clone size: -
D gene: -
J gene: TRBJ2-7
V gene: TRBV7-2
CDR3 protein: CASSLDSSYEQYF
CDR3 DNA: TGTGCCAGCAGCTTAGACAGTTCCTACGAGCAGTACTTC

clone size: -
D gene: -
J gene: TRBJ2-2
V gene: TRBV5-1
CDR3 protein: CASSLSAGGTGELFF
CDR3 DNA: TGCGCCAGCAGCTTGTCAGCAGGAGGCACCGGGGAGCTGTTTTTT

clone size: few
D gene: -
J gene: TRBJ1-2
V gene: TRBV29-1
CDR3 protein: CSVGSYTF
CDR3 DNA: TGCAGCGTTGGTAGCTACACCTTC

clone size: -
D gene: -
J gene: TRBJ1-3
V gene: TRBV30
CDR3 protein: CAWSVGHSGNTIYF
CDR3 DNA: TGTGCCTGGAGTGTGGGGCATTCTGGAAACACCATATATTTT

clone size: -
D gene: -
J gene: TRBJ1-3
V gene: TRBV3-1/TRBV3-2
CDR3 protein: CASSQVKGPSGSVRNTIYF
CDR3 DNA: TGTGCCAGCAGCCAAGTTAAGGGTCCTTCGGGGTCTGTGCGAAACACCATATATTTT

clone size: -
D gene: -
J gene: TRBJ1-1
V gene: TRBV18
CDR3 protein: CASSPLTSGGTEAFF
CDR3 DNA: TGTGCCAGCTCACCACTAACTTCGGGGGGCACTGAAGCTTTCTTT

clone size: -
D gene: -
J gene: TRBJ1-2
V gene: TRBV3-1/TRBV3-2
CDR3 protein: CASSQRTINYGYTF
CDR3 DNA: TGTGCCAGCAGCCAGAGAACTATTAACTATGGCTACACCTTC

clone size: once
D gene: -
J gene: TRBJ2-3
V gene: TRBV24-1
CDR3 protein: CATSEPTGRATQYF
CDR3 DNA: TGTGCCACCAGTGAGCCTACAGGGAGAGCTACGCAGTATTTT

clone size: -
D gene: TRBD1
J gene: TRBJ1-2
V gene: TRBV5-5
CDR3 protein: CASTYSGTELGYTF
CDR3 DNA: TGTGCCAGCACCTACTCCGGGACAGAGCTTGGCTACACCTTC

clone size: -
D gene: TRBD2
J gene: TRBJ2-3
V gene: TRBV24-1
CDR3 protein: CATSDWGLASDTQYF
CDR3 DNA: TGTGCCACCAGTGATTGGGGACTAGCCTCAGATACGCAGTATTTT

clone size: -
D gene: -
J gene: TRBJ2-7
V gene: TRBV30
CDR3 protein: CAWSPALVYEQYF
CDR3 DNA: TGTGCCTGGAGCCCCGCCTTAGTATACGAGCAGTACTTC

clone size: once
D gene: -
J gene: TRBJ1-1
V gene: TRBV5-1
CDR3 protein: CASSSGLLSTEAFF
CDR3 DNA: TGCGCCAGCAGCTCGGGACTTCTGAGCACTGAAGCTTTCTTT

clone size: -
D gene: TRBD2
J gene: TRBJ2-5
V gene: TRBV7-8
CDR3 protein: CASSIGTSGELETQYF
CDR3 DNA: TGTGCCAGCAGCATAGGGACTAGCGGGGAGCTTGAGACCCAGTACTTC

clone size: once
D gene: TRBD2
J gene: TRBJ2-1
V gene: TRBV4-1
CDR3 protein: CASSQGNLAGGPYNEQFF
CDR3 DNA: TGCGCCAGCAGCCAGGGAAACTTAGCGGGGGGGCCCTACAATGAGCAGTTCTTC

clone size: -
D gene: -
J gene: TRBJ1-6
V gene: TRBV28
CDR3 protein: CASVGGDYNSPLHF
CDR3 DNA: TGTGCCAGCGTGGGGGGGGACTATAATTCACCCCTCCACTTT

clone size: -
D gene: -
J gene: TRBJ1-1
V gene: TRBV27
CDR3 protein: CASWGTNVTEAFF
CDR3 DNA: TGTGCCAGCTGGGGGACAAACGTCACTGAAGCTTTCTTT

clone size: -
D gene: -
J gene: TRBJ1-4
V gene: TRBV18
CDR3 protein: CASSPLPDREKLFF
CDR3 DNA: TGTGCCAGCTCACCACTACCTGACAGGGAAAAACTGTTTTTT

clone size: -
D gene: -
J gene: TRBJ2-7
V gene: TRBV18
CDR3 protein: CASSPPSAGHEQYF
CDR3 DNA: TGTGCCAGCTCACCACCCTCGGCGGGGCACGAGCAGTACTTC

clone size: -
D gene: -
J gene: TRBJ1-2
V gene: TRBV19
CDR3 protein: CASSIGLNYGYTF
CDR3 DNA: TGTGCCAGTAGTATTGGCCTTAACTATGGCTACACCTTC

clone size: -
D gene: TRBD1
J gene: TRBJ2-7
V gene: TRBV19
CDR3 protein: CASRQGPGGEQYF
CDR3 DNA: TGTGCCAGTAGGCAGGGCCCAGGGGGCGAGCAGTACTTC

clone size: -
D gene: TRBD2
J gene: TRBJ2-7
V gene: TRBV5-5
CDR3 protein: CASSASGGGYEQYF
CDR3 DNA: TGTGCCAGCAGCGCTAGCGGGGGCGGGTACGAGCAGTACTTC

clone size: -
D gene: TRBD1
J gene: TRBJ1-2
V gene: TRBV5-4
CDR3 protein: CASSFGTGVYGYTF
CDR3 DNA: TGTGCCAGCAGCTTCGGGACAGGTGTCTATGGCTACACCTTC

clone size: once
D gene: TRBD1
J gene: TRBJ2-5
V gene: TRBV15
CDR3 protein: CATSRAAGQGMQETQYF
CDR3 DNA: TGTGCCACCAGCAGAGCGGCCGGACAGGGGATGCAAGAGACCCAGTACTTC

clone size: once
D gene: TRBD1
J gene: TRBJ1-1
V gene: TRBV5-4
CDR3 protein: CASSTNTGGAEAFF
CDR3 DNA: TGTGCCAGCAGCACCAACACAGGGGGCGCTGAAGCTTTCTTT

clone size: -
D gene: -
J gene: TRBJ1-1
V gene: TRBV15
CDR3 protein: CATSRGMTGNSEAFF
CDR3 DNA: TGTGCCACCAGCAGGGGGATGACGGGGAACTCGGAAGCTTTCTTT

clone size: once
D gene: TRBD1
J gene: TRBJ2-4
V gene: TRBV19
CDR3 protein: CASSTNRQGKNIQYF
CDR3 DNA: TGTGCCAGTAGTACCAACCGACAGGGGAAGAACATTCAGTACTTC

clone size: -
D gene: -
J gene: TRBJ2-4
V gene: TRBV4-1
CDR3 protein: CASSQRIAGDLAKNIQYF
CDR3 DNA: TGCGCCAGCAGCCAACGTATTGCAGGGGATTTAGCCAAAAACATTCAGTACTTC

clone size: -
D gene: -
J gene: TRBJ1-2
V gene: TRBV6-1
CDR3 protein: CASSEARGANYGYTF
CDR3 DNA: TGTGCCAGCAGTGAAGCACGGGGGGCGAACTATGGCTACACCTTC

clone size: -
D gene: TRBD1
J gene: TRBJ1-2
V gene: TRBV19
CDR3 protein: CASSKDRASNYGYTF
CDR3 DNA: TGTGCCAGTAGTAAGGACAGGGCATCTAACTATGGCTACACCTTC

clone size: few
D gene: TRBD1
J gene: TRBJ1-1
V gene: TRBV7-8
CDR3 protein: CASSLERTGIKAFF
CDR3 DNA: TGTGCCAGCAGCTTAGAGAGGACAGGGATTAAAGCTTTCTTT

clone size: -
D gene: -
J gene: TRBJ1-2
V gene: TRBV29-1
CDR3 protein: CSVVIEGYTF
CDR3 DNA: TGCAGCGTTGTAATAGAGGGCTACACCTTC

clone size: few
D gene: TRBD1
J gene: TRBJ1-3
V gene: TRBV30
CDR3 protein: CATPWDRSSGNTIYF
CDR3 DNA: TGTGCCACACCTTGGGACAGGAGCTCTGGAAACACCATATATTTT

clone size: few
D gene: -
J gene: TRBJ1-5
V gene: TRBV15
CDR3 protein: CATSRDPEPSPQHF
CDR3 DNA: TGTGCCACCAGCAGAGATCCGGAGCCCAGCCCCCAGCATTTT

clone size: -
D gene: TRBD1
J gene: TRBJ1-2
V gene: TRBV6-5
CDR3 protein: CASSHGRGDYGYTF
CDR3 DNA: TGTGCCAGCAGTCACGGCAGGGGGGACTATGGCTACACCTTC

clone size: once
D gene: TRBD1
J gene: TRBJ1-2
V gene: TRBV11-2
CDR3 protein: CASSLASPDRESGYTF
CDR3 DNA: TGTGCCAGCAGCTTAGCAAGCCCGGACAGGGAATCCGGCTACACCTTC

clone size: -
D gene: TRBD1
J gene: TRBJ2-7
V gene: TRBV5-1
CDR3 protein: CASSLAGQGASYEQYF
CDR3 DNA: TGCGCCAGCAGCTTGGCGGGACAGGGGGCTTCCTACGAGCAGTACTTC

clone size: -
D gene: -
J gene: TRBJ2-6
V gene: TRBV2
CDR3 protein: CASSERRRAGANVLTF
CDR3 DNA: TGTGCCAGCAGTGAACGTCGCAGGGCTGGGGCCAACGTCCTGACTTTC

clone size: -
D gene: -
J gene: TRBJ1-6
V gene: TRBV9
CDR3 protein: CASSAAGNSPLHF
CDR3 DNA: TGTGCCAGCAGCGCCGCGGGAAATTCACCCCTCCACTTT

clone size: -
D gene: TRBD1
J gene: TRBJ2-3
V gene: TRBV5-1
CDR3 protein: CASSSLTGGTDTQYF
CDR3 DNA: TGCGCCAGCAGCTCACTGACAGGGGGCACAGATACGCAGTATTTT

clone size: -
D gene: -
J gene: TRBJ2-1
V gene: TRBV7-2
CDR3 protein: CASSPDKSKQFF
CDR3 DNA: TGTGCCAGCAGCCCCGACAAAAGCAAGCAGTTCTTC

clone size: -
D gene: -
J gene: TRBJ1-2
V gene: TRBV5-4
CDR3 protein: CASSLWRAVYLYGYTF
CDR3 DNA: TGTGCCAGCAGCTTGTGGAGGGCAGTCTATCTTTATGGCTACACCTTC

clone size: -
D gene: -
J gene: TRBJ2-2
V gene: TRBV6-5
CDR3 protein: CASRSLAYTGELFF
CDR3 DNA: TGTGCCAGCAGATCCCTAGCGTACACCGGGGAGCTGTTTTTT

clone size: -
D gene: TRBD1
J gene: TRBJ2-7
V gene: TRBV13
CDR3 protein: CASSPSTGGYEQYF
CDR3 DNA: TGTGCCAGCAGCCCATCGACAGGGGGCTACGAGCAGTACTTC

clone size: -
D gene: TRBD1
J gene: TRBJ1-1
V gene: TRBV4-3
CDR3 protein: CASSRRTGGGNTEAFF
CDR3 DNA: TGCGCCAGCAGCCGGAGGACAGGGGGCGGAAACACTGAAGCTTTCTTT

clone size: once
D gene: -
J gene: TRBJ1-4
V gene: TRBV6-1
CDR3 protein: CASSEVGTSEVFF
CDR3 DNA: TGTGCCAGCAGTGAAGTAGGGACTTCGGAGGTGTTTTTT

clone size: -
D gene: TRBD2
J gene: TRBJ2-1
V gene: TRBV6-2/TRBV6-3
CDR3 protein: CASSSPLAGEGDEQFF
CDR3 DNA: TGTGCCAGCAGTTCCCCCCTAGCGGGGGAAGGGGATGAGCAGTTCTTC

clone size: -
D gene: -
J gene: TRBJ2-5
V gene: TRBV5-6
CDR3 protein: CASSLGQIQETQYF
CDR3 DNA: TGTGCCAGCAGCTTGGGCCAGATTCAAGAGACCCAGTACTTC

clone size: -
D gene: TRBD1
J gene: TRBJ2-7
V gene: TRBV27
CDR3 protein: CASSYPGQGGHEQYF
CDR3 DNA: TGTGCCAGCAGTTACCCGGGACAGGGTGGCCACGAGCAGTACTTC